A single sample is the source of the 20 T cell receptor beta chains below, sequenced in a study of T cell responses to AZD1222 COVID-19 vaccine. Libraries were prepared by immunoSEQ multiplex PCR; TCRdb keeps only in-frame clonotypes and omits some of them. Of 90,000 to 110,000 clones listed, 88% were seen once; the top ten hold over 10%. The sequences come from peripheral blood, collected on day 0 of MenACWY control vaccination. The receptor source for this set is an adult in good health.

V gene TRBV5-1 combines with J gene TRBJ1-3; D remains unclear. CDR1 is SGHRS, CDR2 YFSETQ, per germline. Deletions cut 1 base from V and 2 bases from J, with 10 bases between. CDR3 size: 15 residues. DNA for the CDR3: TGCGCCAGCAGCTTGTGGACCGGGCCTGGAAACACCATATATTTT. Its protein product is CASSLWTGPGNTIYF.

V is TRBV3-1 (or the pseudogene TRBV3-2) and J is TRBJ1-3; 8 nucleotides line up with TRBD1. Germline V gives CDR1 LGHDT, CDR2 YNNKEL (reference sequence). Trimming took 4 bases from V and 2 from J; bases not matched to a gene: 1. There are 14 residues in the CDR3. The CDR3 reads CASSLTGAGNTIYF. The DNA of the CDR3 is TGTGCCAGCAGCCTGACAGGGGCTGGAAACACCATATATTTT.

V is TRBV3-1 (or the pseudogene TRBV3-2) and J is TRBJ1-2; D possibly corresponds to TRBD1 (6 bases). This CDR3 is 15 amino acids long. Germline V gene lookup returns CDR1 LGHDT and CDR2 YNNKEL (reference sequence). V gave up 6 bases and J gave up 6 bases, with 20 bases separating them. The DNA for the CDR3 is TGTGCCAGCAGATTGGGGGCGGCAGTTTCGGATGGCTACACCTTC. It specifies CASRLGAAVSDGYTF.

The V call is TRBV7-9, the J call TRBJ1-5, with 10 bases aligning to TRBD1. J gave up 7 bases and V 5 bases, and 5 bases lay outside the gene matches. CDR3 length equals 14 residues. Germline loops: CDR1 SEHNR, CDR2 FQNEAQ (reference sequence). As DNA, the CDR3 is TGTGCCAGCAGCGCCGGGACAGGGGACCAGCCCCAGCATTTT. Its translation is CASSAGTGDQPQHF.

This sequence joins TRBV29-1 and TRBJ2-1; no clear D. V was pared by 5 bases and J by 0 bases, with 8 bases between. This CDR3 has 13 residues. Germline CDR1 and CDR2: SQVTM and ANQGSEA. The chain's CDR3 is CSVSASSYNEQFF. The DNA for the CDR3 is TGCAGCGTTAGCGCGAGCTCCTACAATGAGCAGTTCTTC.

This chain connects TRBV11-2 to TRBJ1-6, with D hard to call. Germline-derived CDR1 and CDR2 are SGHAT and FQNNGV. The CDR3 extends over 15 amino acids. Trimming left V 0 bases short and J 3 bases short, with 6 bases between. The CDR3 spells CASSLDPGYNSPLHF. The CDR3 nucleotides read TGTGCCAGCAGCTTAGATCCGGGCTATAATTCACCCCTCCACTTT.

V usage is TRBV3-1 (or the pseudogene TRBV3-2) and J usage is TRBJ2-2; perhaps TRBD1 as D (5 bases). CDR3 length: 15 amino acids. Trimming stripped 7 bases from V and 5 bases from J, with 17 bases between. Germline CDR1 and CDR2: LGHDT and YNNKEL (reference sequence). CDR3 DNA: TGTGCCAGCACCCTTCGGCAGGGAAGTACCGGGGAGCTGTTTTTT. It encodes CASTLRQGSTGELFF.

This clone appeared many times. The chain employs TRBV25-1 and TRBJ1-5; possible D gene TRBD1, 5 bases. This CDR3 is built from 14 residues. Germline CDR1 and CDR2: MGHDK and SYGVNS. V gave up 3 bases and J gave up 4 bases, with 10 bases separating them. This CDR3 is CASSDQGQNQPQHF. The CDR3 nucleotides read TGTGCCAGCAGTGATCAAGGACAAAATCAGCCCCAGCATTTT.

This chain links TRBV20-1 with TRBJ1-4, with D perhaps TRBD1 (5 bases). Germline assignment: CDR1 DFQATT and CDR2 SNEGSKA (reference sequence). V was shortened by 6 bases and J by 6 bases, with 5 bases between the two germline ends. The CDR3 is 10 amino acids. This CDR3 reads CSAGDEKLFF. The CDR3 DNA reads TGCAGTGCGGGGGATGAAAAACTGTTTTTT.

This chain uses TRBV3-1 (or the pseudogene TRBV3-2) with TRBJ1-5; D uncertain. CDR1 LGHDT and CDR2 YNNKEL come from the germline V gene (reference sequence). Trimming shortened V by 0 bases and J by 6 bases, and 15 bases separated the two germline ends. The CDR3 runs to 16 residues. CDR3 bases: TGTGCCAGCAGCCAAGAGATGGGTGGTTCTGGTCAGCCCCAGCATTTT. This encodes CASSQEMGGSGQPQHF.

This sequence joins TRBV28 and TRBJ2-7; D is possibly TRBD2 (6 bases). CDR1 is MDHEN, CDR2 SYDVKM, per germline. With 6 bases removed from V and 5 bases from J, the gap between germline ends came to 20 bases. This CDR3 has 15 amino acids. The CDR3 region has the DNA TGTGCCAGCAGCCCCCCTTCCGGGAGTCCCCACGAGCAGTACTTC. Residues: CASSPPSGSPHEQYF.

The chain carries TRBV5-6 and TRBJ1-1; D call uncertain. Trimming pared 4 bases from V and 1 base from J, leaving 8 bases between. CDR3 length equals 13 residues. Germline CDR1 is SGHDT and CDR2 is YYEEEE. CDR3 DNA: TGTGCCAGCAGCACCTGGGGGAACACTGAAGCTTTCTTT. Residues: CASSTWGNTEAFF.

The chain joins TRBV7-2 to TRBJ1-5; D is ambiguous. The CDR3 length is 13 residues. V shed 3 bases and J shed 3 bases, with 6 bases lying between them. Per germline, CDR1 SGHTA and CDR2 FQGNSA. CDR3 residues: CASSFQDNQPQHF. The CDR3 DNA sequence: TGTGCCAGCAGCTTCCAGGACAATCAGCCCCAGCATTTT.

This rearrangement joins TRBV6-2 or TRBV6-3 to TRBJ2-3; D possibly matches TRBD1 or TRBD2 (5 bases each). The CDR3 contains 14 residues. V lost 7 bases and J lost 5, with 16 bases in between. The germline CDR1 and CDR2 sequences are MNHEY and SVGEGT. The CDR3 is CASTPRVGGDTQYF. The CDR3, as DNA: TGTGCCAGCACCCCGAGGGTTGGGGGAGATACGCAGTATTTT.

This chain links TRBV11-2 with TRBJ2-7; unclear D gene. The CDR3 runs 14 residues. Trimming removed 0 bases at V and 7 bases at J, with 13 bases between. Germline CDR1 and CDR2: SGHAT and FQNNGV. The CDR3 reads CASSLDGKGREQYF. The CDR3 coding sequence is TGTGCCAGCAGCTTAGATGGGAAAGGTAGGGAGCAGTACTTC.

This chain joins TRBV4-1 and TRBJ1-5; TRBD1 aligns across 9 bases. The V gene's germline CDR1 is MGHRA and CDR2 YSYEKL. The CDR3 extends over 16 amino acids. Losses at the gene ends were 2 bases for V and 4 bases for J; bases not matched to a gene: 6. This CDR3 reads CASSQPSGQGNQPQHF. The CDR3 nucleotides read TGCGCCAGCAGCCAACCTTCCGGACAGGGGAATCAGCCCCAGCATTTT.

This chain uses TRBV7-2 with TRBJ1-2, with D hard to call. The V end lost 1 base, the J end lost 2 bases, and 11 bases lay between the germline ends. The CDR3 spans 15 residues. The V gene's germline CDR1 is SGHTA and CDR2 FQGNSA. The chain's CDR3 is CASSLVWVANYGYTF. In DNA, the CDR3 is TGTGCCAGCAGCTTAGTATGGGTGGCCAACTATGGCTACACCTTC.

The V and J genes are TRBV5-5 and TRBJ2-6; tentatively, D is TRBD1 (5 bases). Trimming shortened V by 4 bases and J by 4 bases, and 24 bases separated the two germline ends. This CDR3 region has 19 residues. Germline CDR1 reads SGHKS; CDR2 reads YYEKEE (reference sequence). CDR3 DNA: TGTGCCAGCAGCCAAACAACGGCAGGGTGGTCTTCCGGGGCCAACGTCCTGACTTTC. This translates into CASSQTTAGWSSGANVLTF.

The chain combines TRBV9 with TRBJ1-2, with TRBD1 as a possible D gene (5 bases). Germline-derived CDR1 and CDR2 are SGDLS and YYNGEE. V gave up 3 bases and J gave up 6 bases, with 21 bases separating them. The CDR3 extends over 16 amino acids. The CDR3 sequence is CASSGRTGLPSDGYTF. CDR3 DNA sequence: TGTGCCAGCAGCGGAAGAACAGGCCTGCCGTCTGATGGCTACACCTTC.

The chain employs TRBV13 and TRBJ1-1; 12 bases are shared with TRBD1. This CDR3 has 15 residues. Trimming took 5 bases from V and 4 from J; bases not matched to a gene: 5. The germline V gene has CDR1 PRHDT and CDR2 FYEKMQ (reference sequence). CDR3 protein: CASSLGQGASTEAFF. CDR3 sequence (DNA): TGTGCCAGCAGCCTGGGACAGGGGGCATCCACTGAAGCTTTCTTT.